Listed below are T cell receptor beta chains from one sample, sequenced in a study of regulatory T cells in long-lasting Graves disease. One entry per CDR3 protein, called by TCRdb with MiXCR from the multiplex PCR reads. The repertoire includes 300,000 to 400,000 distinct CDR3 sequences, 15% to 20% of them detected once, and 35% to 45% sits in the top ten. The starting material was peripheral blood mononuclear cells (PBMCs), obtained at new diagnosis, from a patient treated with antithyroid drugs. These receptors were collected from a female donor with Graves disease. Each CDR3 is given with its conserved first and last residue. D genes are given only for firm matches. Only part of the rows carry a size: once, few, many, or a class if the clone is expanded.

clone size	J gene	D gene	V gene	CDR3 protein	CDR3 DNA
many	TRBJ1-5	NA	TRBV7-8	CASRDSYSNQPQHF	TGTGCCAGCAGGGACAGTTATAGCAATCAGCCCCAGCATTTT
NA	TRBJ2-5	NA	TRBV11-1	CASSQGDLQETQYF	TGTGCCAGCAGCCAAGGAGACCTCCAAGAGACCCAGTACTTC
many	TRBJ2-2	TRBD2	TRBV7-6	CASSFSGRVGELFF	TGTGCCAGCAGCTTTAGCGGGAGGGTCGGGGAGCTGTTTTTT
many	TRBJ2-7	NA	TRBV11-3	CASMQSSYEQYF	TGTGCCAGCATGCAGAGCTCCTACGAGCAGTACTTC
NA	TRBJ1-1	NA	TRBV6-2/TRBV6-3	CASSQERASEAFF	TGTGCCAGCAGTCAGGAGCGGGCTTCTGAAGCTTTCTTT
NA	TRBJ1-6	TRBD1	TRBV20-1	CSARDLSTGGSYNSPLHF	TGCAGTGCTAGAGATCTCTCGACAGGGGGTTCCTATAATTCACCCCTCCACTTT
NA	TRBJ2-2	TRBD1	TRBV27	CASRHWDRGYAGELFF	TGTGCCAGCAGACATTGGGACAGGGGATACGCCGGGGAGCTGTTTTTT
many	TRBJ1-1	NA	TRBV2	CASRLQENTEAFF	TGTGCCAGCAGGCTACAGGAGAACACTGAAGCTTTCTTT
many	TRBJ2-7	TRBD2	TRBV27	CASRHGGNEQYF	TGTGCCAGCAGACACGGGGGGAACGAGCAGTACTTC
many	TRBJ2-7	NA	TRBV7-9	CASSLDRDEKYF	TGTGCCAGCAGCTTAGATAGGGACGAAAAGTACTTC
many	TRBJ1-1	TRBD1	TRBV9	CASSDPGQGALMNTEAFF	TGTGCCAGCAGCGACCCGGGACAGGGGGCATTAATGAACACTGAAGCTTTCTTT
NA	TRBJ2-5	TRBD2	TRBV20-1	CSARDGRFETQYF	TGCAGTGCCCGCGACGGGAGGTTCGAGACCCAGTACTTC
NA	TRBJ1-3	TRBD1	TRBV18	CASSPEGQGNTIYF	TGTGCCAGCTCACCAGAGGGACAGGGAAACACCATATATTTT
NA	TRBJ2-1	TRBD2	TRBV4-1	CASSQESGRGYNEQFF	TGCGCCAGCAGCCAAGAGAGCGGGAGAGGCTACAATGAGCAGTTCTTC
many	TRBJ2-1	TRBD2	TRBV28	CASSDSGGLPYNEQFF	TGTGCCAGCAGTGATAGCGGGGGTCTACCCTACAATGAGCAGTTCTTC
few	TRBJ2-7	NA	TRBV11-3	CAWEVGAGAPEQYF	TGTGCCTGGGAAGTTGGCGCGGGCGCCCCTGAGCAGTACTTC
NA	TRBJ2-3	NA	TRBV7-2	CASSLPSADTQYF	TGTGCCAGCAGCCTACCTTCCGCAGATACGCAGTATTTT
many	TRBJ2-3	NA	TRBV27	CASSPKVAIDTDTQYF	TGTGCCAGCAGCCCCAAGGTCGCGATCGACACAGATACGCAGTATTTT
few	TRBJ2-3	NA	TRBV7-3	CASSWGTGDTQYF	TGTGCCAGCAGCTGGGGGACTGGGGATACGCAGTATTTT
many	TRBJ2-2	TRBD2	TRBV27	CASSSPGIAGRWPGELFF	TGTGCCAGCAGTTCCCCGGGAATAGCGGGGCGTTGGCCCGGGGAGCTGTTTTTT
many	TRBJ1-3	NA	TRBV5-1	CASSPKGVSSGNTIYF	TGCGCCAGCTCACCCAAGGGGGTGTCCTCTGGAAACACCATATATTTT
few	TRBJ1-1	TRBD1	TRBV6-1	CASRATGGPEAFF	TGTGCCAGCAGAGCCACAGGGGGCCCCGAAGCTTTCTTT
few	TRBJ2-7	NA	TRBV6-1	CASSDPYEQYF	TGTGCCAGCAGTGACCCCTACGAGCAGTACTTC